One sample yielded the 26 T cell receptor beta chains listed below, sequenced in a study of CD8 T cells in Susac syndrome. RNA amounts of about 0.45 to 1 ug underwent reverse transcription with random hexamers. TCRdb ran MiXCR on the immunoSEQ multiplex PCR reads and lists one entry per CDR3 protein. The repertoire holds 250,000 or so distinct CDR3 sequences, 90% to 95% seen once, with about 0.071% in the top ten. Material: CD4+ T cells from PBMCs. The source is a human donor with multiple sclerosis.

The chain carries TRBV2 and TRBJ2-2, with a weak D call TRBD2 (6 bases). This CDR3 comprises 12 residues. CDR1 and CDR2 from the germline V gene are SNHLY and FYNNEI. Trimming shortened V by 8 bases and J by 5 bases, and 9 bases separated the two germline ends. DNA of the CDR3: TGTGCCAGCGGCCGGGGGACCGGGGAGCTGTTTTTT. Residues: CASGRGTGELFF.

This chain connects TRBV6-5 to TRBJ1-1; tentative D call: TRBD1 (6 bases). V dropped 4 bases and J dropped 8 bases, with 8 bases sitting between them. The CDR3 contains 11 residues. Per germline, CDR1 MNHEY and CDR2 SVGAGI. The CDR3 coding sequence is TGTGCCAGCAGTTGGGGGCCCGAAGCTTTCTTT. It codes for CASSWGPEAFF.

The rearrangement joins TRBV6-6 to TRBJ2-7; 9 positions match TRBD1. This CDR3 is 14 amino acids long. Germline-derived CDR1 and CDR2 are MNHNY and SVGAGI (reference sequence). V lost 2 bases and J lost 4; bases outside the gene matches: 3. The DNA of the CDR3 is TGTGCCAGCAGTTACCGGGACAGGGATTACGAGCAGTACTTC. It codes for CASSYRDRDYEQYF.

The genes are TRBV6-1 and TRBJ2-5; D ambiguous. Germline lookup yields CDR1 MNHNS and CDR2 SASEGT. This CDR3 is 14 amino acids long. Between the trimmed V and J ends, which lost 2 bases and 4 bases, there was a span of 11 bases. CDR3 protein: CASSELGNGETQYF. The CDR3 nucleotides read TGTGCCAGCAGTGAACTAGGTAATGGAGAGACCCAGTACTTC.

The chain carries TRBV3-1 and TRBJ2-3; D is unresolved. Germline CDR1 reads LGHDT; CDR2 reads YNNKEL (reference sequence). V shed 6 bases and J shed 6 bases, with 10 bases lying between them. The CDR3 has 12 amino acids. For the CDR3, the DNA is TGTGCCAGCAGTCTAACCGGGGATACGCAGTATTTT. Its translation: CASSLTGDTQYF.

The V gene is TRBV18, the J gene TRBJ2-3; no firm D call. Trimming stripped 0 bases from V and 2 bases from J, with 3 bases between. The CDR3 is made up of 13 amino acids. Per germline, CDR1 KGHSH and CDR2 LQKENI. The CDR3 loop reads CASSPPLTDTQYF. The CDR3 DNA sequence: TGTGCCAGCTCACCACCACTCACAGATACGCAGTATTTT.

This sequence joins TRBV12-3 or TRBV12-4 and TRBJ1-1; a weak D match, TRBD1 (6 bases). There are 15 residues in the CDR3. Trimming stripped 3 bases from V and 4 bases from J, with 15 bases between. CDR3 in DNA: TGTGCCAGCAGTTTCACGGGGGCTGCGATCACTGAAGCTTTCTTT. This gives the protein CASSFTGAAITEAFF.

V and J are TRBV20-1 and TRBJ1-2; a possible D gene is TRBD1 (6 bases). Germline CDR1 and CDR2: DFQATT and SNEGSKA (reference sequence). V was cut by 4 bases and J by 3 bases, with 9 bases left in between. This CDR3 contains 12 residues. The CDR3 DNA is TGCAGTGCTAAAAGGGGGGACTATGGCTACACCTTC. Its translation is CSAKRGDYGYTF.

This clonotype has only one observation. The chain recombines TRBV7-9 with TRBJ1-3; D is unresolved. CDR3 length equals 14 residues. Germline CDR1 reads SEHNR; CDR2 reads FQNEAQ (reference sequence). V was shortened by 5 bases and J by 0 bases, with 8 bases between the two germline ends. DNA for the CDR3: TGTGCCAGCAGCCCCGCAAGCTCTGGAAACACCATATATTTT. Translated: CASSPASSGNTIYF.

CDR3 DNA sequence: TGTGCCAGCAGTCCTCCAGGGTTGGAGACCCAGTACTTC. Translation gives CASSPPGLETQYF. J is TRBJ2-5 and V is TRBV25-1; tentative D call: TRBD1 (5 bases). Germline-derived CDR1 and CDR2 are MGHDK and SYGVNS. V lost 5 bases, J lost 5 bases, and 12 bases lay in between. This CDR3 region has 13 residues.

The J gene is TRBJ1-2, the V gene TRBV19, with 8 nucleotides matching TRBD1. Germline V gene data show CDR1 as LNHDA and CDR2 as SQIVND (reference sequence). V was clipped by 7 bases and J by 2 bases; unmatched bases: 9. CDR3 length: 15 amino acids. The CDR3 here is CASNWGTGSNYGYTF. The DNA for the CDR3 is TGTGCCAGTAACTGGGGGACAGGCTCCAACTATGGCTACACCTTC.

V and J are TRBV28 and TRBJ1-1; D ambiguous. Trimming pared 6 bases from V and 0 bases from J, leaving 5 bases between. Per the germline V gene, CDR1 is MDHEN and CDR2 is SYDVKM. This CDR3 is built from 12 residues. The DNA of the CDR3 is TGTGCCAGCAGGCCGATGAACACTGAAGCTTTCTTT. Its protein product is CASRPMNTEAFF.

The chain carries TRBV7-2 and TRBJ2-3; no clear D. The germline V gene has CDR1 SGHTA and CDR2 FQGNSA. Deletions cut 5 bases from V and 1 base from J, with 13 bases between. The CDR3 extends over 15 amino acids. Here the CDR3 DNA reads TGTGCCAGCAGCCGCGCTCGAGGACGCACAGATACGCAGTATTTT. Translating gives CASSRARGRTDTQYF.

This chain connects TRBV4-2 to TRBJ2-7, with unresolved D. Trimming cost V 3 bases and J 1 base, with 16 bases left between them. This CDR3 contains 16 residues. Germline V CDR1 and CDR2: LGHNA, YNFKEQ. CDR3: CASSQTIGVASYEQYF. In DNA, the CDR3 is TGTGCCAGCAGCCAGACCATTGGGGTAGCTTCCTACGAGCAGTACTTC.

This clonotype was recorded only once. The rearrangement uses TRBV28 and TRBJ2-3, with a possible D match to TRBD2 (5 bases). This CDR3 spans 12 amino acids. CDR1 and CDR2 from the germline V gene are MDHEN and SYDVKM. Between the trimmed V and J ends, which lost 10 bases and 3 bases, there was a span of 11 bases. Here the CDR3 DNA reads TGTGCCATCGGAATAGCGACAGATACGCAGTATTTT. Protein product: CAIGIATDTQYF.

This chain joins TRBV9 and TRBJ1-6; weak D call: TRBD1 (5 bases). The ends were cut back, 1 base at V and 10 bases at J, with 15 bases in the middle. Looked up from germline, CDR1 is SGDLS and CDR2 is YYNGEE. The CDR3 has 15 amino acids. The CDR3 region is CASSVTDMGRSPLHF. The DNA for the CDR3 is TGTGCCAGCAGCGTAACGGACATGGGGCGCTCACCCCTCCACTTT.

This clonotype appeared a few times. CDR3 DNA: TGTGCCAGCAGCCCTAGGGACAGCCAAGAGACCCAGTACTTC. This gives the protein CASSPRDSQETQYF. The rearrangement joins TRBV21-1 to TRBJ2-5; the table's D call, TRBD1, has no DNA check behind it. TRBV21-1 is flagged as a pseudogene. This CDR3 spans 14 amino acids.

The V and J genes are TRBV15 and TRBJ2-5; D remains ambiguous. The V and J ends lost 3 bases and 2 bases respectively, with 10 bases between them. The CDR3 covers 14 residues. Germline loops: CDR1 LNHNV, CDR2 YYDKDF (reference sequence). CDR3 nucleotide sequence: TGTGCCACCAGCAGCCTGGGATTGCAAGAGACCCAGTACTTC. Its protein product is CATSSLGLQETQYF.

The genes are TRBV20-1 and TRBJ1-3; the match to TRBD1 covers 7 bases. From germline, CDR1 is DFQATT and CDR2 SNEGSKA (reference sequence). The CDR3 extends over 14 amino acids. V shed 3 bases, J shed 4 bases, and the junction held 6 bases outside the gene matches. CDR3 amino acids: CSASYTGEGNTIYF. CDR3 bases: TGCAGTGCTAGCTATACAGGGGAGGGAAACACCATATATTTT.

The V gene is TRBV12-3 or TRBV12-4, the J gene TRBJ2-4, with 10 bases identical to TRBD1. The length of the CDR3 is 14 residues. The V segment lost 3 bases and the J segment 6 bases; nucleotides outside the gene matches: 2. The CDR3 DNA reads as TGTGCCAGCAGTTTCGGGACAGGGGCAAACATTCAGTACTTC. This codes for CASSFGTGANIQYF.

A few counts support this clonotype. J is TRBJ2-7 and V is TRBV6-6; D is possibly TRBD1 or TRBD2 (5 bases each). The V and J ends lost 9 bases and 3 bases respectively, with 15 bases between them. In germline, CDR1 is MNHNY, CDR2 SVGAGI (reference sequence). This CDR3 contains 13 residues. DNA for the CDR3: TGTGCCAGTAGGGGCACAGGACTCTACGAGCAGTACTTC. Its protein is CASRGTGLYEQYF.

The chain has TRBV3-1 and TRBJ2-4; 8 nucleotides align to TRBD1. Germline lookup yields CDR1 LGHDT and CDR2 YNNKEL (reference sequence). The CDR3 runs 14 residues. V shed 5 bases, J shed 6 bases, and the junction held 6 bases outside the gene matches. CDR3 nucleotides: TGTGCCAGCAGCTCACACGGACAGGGAAACATTCAGTACTTC. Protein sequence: CASSSHGQGNIQYF.

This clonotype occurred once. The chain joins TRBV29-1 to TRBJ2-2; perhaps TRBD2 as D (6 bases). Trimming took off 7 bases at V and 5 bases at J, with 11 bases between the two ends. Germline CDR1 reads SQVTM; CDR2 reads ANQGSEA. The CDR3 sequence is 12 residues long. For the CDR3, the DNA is TGCAGCGCCGGGGGTTGGACCGGGGAGCTGTTTTTT. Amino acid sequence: CSAGGWTGELFF.

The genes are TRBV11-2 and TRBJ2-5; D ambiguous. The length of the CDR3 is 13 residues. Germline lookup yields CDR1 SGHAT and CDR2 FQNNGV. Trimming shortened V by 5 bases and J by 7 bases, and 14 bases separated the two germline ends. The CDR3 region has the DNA TGTGCCAGCAGCCCTACAGCACCGGGGACCCAGTACTTC. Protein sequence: CASSPTAPGTQYF.

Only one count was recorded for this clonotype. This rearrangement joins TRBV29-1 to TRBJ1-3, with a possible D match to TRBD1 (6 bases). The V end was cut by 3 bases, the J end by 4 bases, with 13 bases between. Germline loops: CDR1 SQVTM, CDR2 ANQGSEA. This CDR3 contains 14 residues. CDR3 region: CSVDPTGTGNTIYF. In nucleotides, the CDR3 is TGCAGCGTTGATCCCACAGGGACCGGAAACACCATATATTTT.

CDR3 sequence reads: CASSSLGLAADTQYF. The CDR3 DNA reads as TGTGCCAGCAGCTCGCTGGGACTAGCCGCAGATACGCAGTATTTT. The V gene is TRBV7-2, the J gene TRBJ2-3, with 9 bases fitting TRBD2. This CDR3 is built from 15 residues. CDR1 is SGHTA and CDR2 is FQGNSA in the germline V gene. Trimming took 4 bases from V and 4 from J; bases not matched to a gene: 6.